The 10 T cell receptor beta chains below were found in one sample sequenced in a study of vaccination and CD4 T cells after COVID-19. Indicated treatment: roughly 10-day PBMC culture with coronavirus spike peptide pools or control peptides (ViraFEST assay). No cognate antigen is known for these TCRs. Sequencing of the DNA from cultured CD4+ T cells was carried out with the Oncomine TCR Beta short-read assay. TCRdb re-called the PCR reads through MiXCR, storing one row per CDR3 protein. The data show 25,000 or so distinct CDR3 sequences, about 40% seen once. Material for sequencing was CD4+ T cells from blood, cultured in vitro. These receptors were obtained from a human donor who had recovered from COVID-19.

This chain uses TRBV9 with TRBJ1-2; unclear D gene. V shed 4 bases and J shed 1 base, with 8 bases lying between them. Germline V lookup: CDR1 SGDLS, CDR2 YYNGEE. The CDR3 runs to 13 residues. The CDR3 coding sequence is TGTGCCAGCAGCCCCTTGGGTAACTATGGCTACACCTTC. Its protein is CASSPLGNYGYTF.

The rearrangement joins TRBV12-3 or TRBV12-4 to TRBJ2-7; no firm D call. Trimming pared 6 bases from V and 0 bases from J, leaving 12 bases between. The CDR3 has 14 amino acids. CDR3 residues: CASRLTASSYEQYF. Here the CDR3 DNA reads TGTGCCAGCAGATTGACGGCGAGCTCCTACGAGCAGTACTTC.

In its sample, this clonotype was seen a few times. This chain uses TRBV7-3 with TRBJ1-6; 7 positions match TRBD1. The CDR3 totals 14 residues. Germline assignment: CDR1 SGHTA and CDR2 FQGTGA. The V gene end was trimmed by 5 bases and the J gene end by 9 bases; junction bases not matched to a gene: 7. The DNA of the CDR3 is TGTGCCAGCAGCATCGGGACAGTCGGTTCACCCCTCCACTTT. This sequence encodes CASSIGTVGSPLHF.

The chain employs TRBV7-9 and TRBJ2-5; D unresolved. Germline values: CDR1 SEHNR, CDR2 FQNEAQ (reference sequence). V lost 5 bases to trimming and J lost 2 bases, with 3 bases between them. This CDR3 contains 11 residues. In nucleotides, the CDR3 is TGTGCCAGCAGCGTACAAGAGACCCAGTACTTC. It encodes CASSVQETQYF.

V usage is TRBV4-2 and J usage is TRBJ1-1; 8 nucleotides align to TRBD1. The CDR3 extends over 15 amino acids. The V gene's germline CDR1 is LGHNA and CDR2 YNFKEQ. Trimming at V came to 0 bases and at J to 4 bases, leaving 4 bases not matched to a gene. CDR3 in DNA: TGTGCCAGCAGCCAAGACCGGACAGGGCGCACTGAAGCTTTCTTT. Translating gives CASSQDRTGRTEAFF.

This sequence joins TRBV6-1 and TRBJ2-7; TRBD1 aligns across 9 bases. The CDR3 contains 18 residues. CDR1 is MNHNS and CDR2 is SASEGT in the germline V gene. Trimming cost V 2 bases and J 2 bases; bases outside gene matches: 13. The chain's CDR3 is CASSEKSTGGLGTYEQYF. In nucleotides, the CDR3 is TGTGCCAGCAGTGAAAAATCGACAGGGGGGCTCGGCACCTACGAGCAGTACTTC.

This clonotype was counted between two and nine times. The V gene is TRBV20-1, the J gene TRBJ2-7; D gene ambiguous. This CDR3 is 9 amino acids long. Germline-derived CDR1 and CDR2 are DFQATT and SNEGSKA (reference sequence). With 4 bases removed from V and 3 bases from J, the gap between germline ends came to 1 base. The CDR3 spells CSANYEQYF. The CDR3 bases are TGCAGTGCTAACTACGAGCAGTACTTC.

Regarding this clonotype: A read error may account for a junction end that differs from germline. The J gene is TRBJ2-1, the V gene TRBV20-1; 13 bases fit TRBD2. CDR3 length equals 13 residues. Germline-derived CDR1 and CDR2 are DFQATT and SNEGSKA (reference sequence). CDR3 protein: CSASGTSGRASYF. The CDR3 DNA reads TGCAGTGCTAGCGGAACTAGCGGGAGGGCCTCATACTTC.

This clonotype was counted a few times. The chain has TRBV2 and TRBJ1-1; the D gene is possibly TRBD1 (5 bases). Between the trimmed V and J ends, which lost 7 bases and 1 base, there was a span of 16 bases. CDR1 and CDR2 from the germline V gene are SNHLY and FYNNEI. There are 15 residues in the CDR3. The CDR3: CASTKGWGGNTEAFF. The CDR3 DNA reads as TGTGCCAGCACCAAGGGATGGGGGGGGAACACTGAAGCTTTCTTT.

This clonotype was detected a few times. The V and J genes are TRBV28 and TRBJ1-5; unclear D gene. With 3 bases removed from V and 6 bases from J, the gap between germline ends came to 6 bases. CDR1 MDHEN and CDR2 SYDVKM come from the germline V gene. The CDR3 spans 12 residues. CDR3 bases: TGTGCCAGCAGTTTGTTTAGTCAGCCCCAGCATTTT. Its protein is CASSLFSQPQHF.